The 5 T cell receptor beta chains listed next were all sequenced from one sample in a study of T cells in Graves' hyperthyroidism and ophthalmopathy. Amplification of TCR beta CDR3 regions used RNA as the template. First-round RT-PCR targeting the TCR CDR3 was performed with the HTBI primer set. One entry per CDR3 protein, called by TCRdb with MiXCR from the multiplex PCR reads. Here the sample spans hundreds of thousands of distinct CDR3 sequences, roughly 14% being singletons. The sample was blood. Receptor source: a woman in her fifties or sixties with Graves' ophthalmopathy.

The gene calls are TRBV2 and TRBJ1-5, with TRBD1 as a possible D gene (6 bases). The CDR3 is 14 amino acids. The germline V gene has CDR1 SNHLY and CDR2 FYNNEI. V shed 2 bases and J shed 5 bases, with 10 bases lying between them. Written as DNA, the CDR3 is TGTGCCAGCAGTGAACAGGGGAGGGATCAGCCCCAGCATTTT. Translated: CASSEQGRDQPQHF.

This clonotype came up a few times. The chain couples TRBV12-3 or TRBV12-4 to TRBJ1-2; tentatively, D is TRBD1 (5 bases). Trimming pared 1 base from V and 2 bases from J, leaving 11 bases between. The CDR3 contains 15 residues. The CDR3 spells CASSLGGVQNYGYTF. In DNA, the CDR3 is TGTGCCAGCAGTTTAGGAGGGGTCCAAAACTATGGCTACACCTTC.

In this sample, this clonotype turned up many times. The J gene is TRBJ2-5, the V gene TRBV20-1; perhaps TRBD2 as D (6 bases). The germline CDR1 and CDR2 sequences are DFQATT and SNEGSKA (reference sequence). Trimming removed 6 bases from V and 3 bases from J, with 11 bases in between. The CDR3 length is 12 residues. The CDR3 DNA reads TGCAGTGCAACCGGGACTGAAGAGACCCAGTACTTC. Residues: CSATGTEETQYF.

This clonotype was counted at least ten times. The chain links TRBV20-1 to TRBJ2-1, with 8 bases that match TRBD2. Losses at the gene ends were 4 bases for V and 5 bases for J; bases not matched to a gene: 10. CDR1 and CDR2 (germline): DFQATT, SNEGSKA (reference sequence). CDR3 size: 15 residues. The CDR3 region has the DNA TGCAGTGCTAACACCGGGACTAGTCCCAACAATGAGCAGTTCTTC. Amino acid sequence: CSANTGTSPNNEQFF.

This clonotype was counted ten times or more. J is TRBJ2-3 and V is TRBV20-1; 7 bases align to TRBD1. The ends lost 3 bases at V and 5 bases at J; junction bases unmatched: 8. The CDR3 is 14 residues long. The germline CDR1 and CDR2 sequences are DFQATT and SNEGSKA (reference sequence). This CDR3 reads CSASPTGIRDTQYF. The CDR3 nucleotides are TGCAGTGCTAGTCCGACAGGGATAAGAGATACGCAGTATTTT.